Shown below are 9 T cell receptor beta chains from a single sample sequenced in a study of blood T cell repertoires in COVID-19. This table comes from immunoSEQ multiplex PCR, and its TCRdb copy is limited to in-frame clones, with some not included. This sample has under 30,000 clones, with nearly 90% found just once. Sequencing was performed on peripheral blood. Source of these receptors: a human donor in a cohort sampled during active COVID-19.

The chain is built from TRBV5-6 and TRBJ2-7, with D possibly being TRBD1 (5 bases). The CDR3 has 15 residues. V lost 4 bases and J 1 base, leaving 15 bases between the germline ends. Germline loops: CDR1 SGHDT, CDR2 YYEEEE. CDR3 residues: CASSPLGQGSYEQYF. For the CDR3, the DNA is TGTGCCAGCAGCCCCCTGGGGCAGGGATCCTACGAGCAGTACTTC.

V usage is TRBV3-1 (or the pseudogene TRBV3-2) and J usage is TRBJ2-7, with 9 bases matching TRBD1. The CDR3 loop spans 15 amino acids. V lost 6 bases, J lost 5 bases, and 11 bases stayed unmatched. Per germline, CDR1 LGHDT and CDR2 YNNKEL (reference sequence). The CDR3 loop reads CASRSMDRGAHEQYF. CDR3 sequence (DNA): TGTGCCAGCAGATCGATGGACAGGGGAGCCCACGAGCAGTACTTC.

This chain uses TRBV4-2 with TRBJ1-2; possible D gene TRBD1, 6 bases. CDR1 and CDR2 (germline): LGHNA, YNFKEQ. V was clipped by 4 bases and J by 3 bases, with 15 bases between them. CDR3 length: 15 residues. The CDR3 region is CASSPQGSGDYGYTF. CDR3 nucleotides: TGTGCCAGCAGCCCACAGGGATCAGGGGACTATGGCTACACCTTC.

The rearrangement uses TRBV12-3 or TRBV12-4 and TRBJ2-7; tentative D call: TRBD1 (5 bases). The CDR3 has 13 residues. V gave up 3 bases and J gave up 3 bases, with 9 bases separating them. CDR3 nucleotide sequence: TGTGCCAGCAGTTTGGGGCAGGGCTACGAGCAGTACTTC. Residues: CASSLGQGYEQYF.

The V call is TRBV29-1, the J call TRBJ1-2, with D unclear. Germline V CDR1 and CDR2: SQVTM, ANQGSEA. The CDR3 covers 15 residues. Trimming took 7 bases from V and 0 from J, leaving 18 bases between them. DNA of the CDR3: TGCAGCGCCGGAGGTGCGGGTTCCTCTAACTATGGCTACACCTTC. Amino acids: CSAGGAGSSNYGYTF.

This clone was observed a few times. The chain couples TRBV3-1 (or the pseudogene TRBV3-2) to TRBJ1-4; D gene uncertain. The CDR3 is made up of 16 amino acids. Germline V gives CDR1 LGHDT, CDR2 YNNKEL (reference sequence). Trimming removed 2 bases at V and 4 bases at J, with 14 bases between. The CDR3 bases are TGTGCCAGCAGCCAACTCCGGACGGGAAGTAATGAAAAACTGTTTTTT. This codes for CASSQLRTGSNEKLFF.

The chain uses TRBV2 and TRBJ2-1, with 7 bases that match TRBD2. Trimming took 8 bases from V and 4 from J; bases not matched to a gene: 11. The CDR3 contains 15 residues. Germline CDR1 and CDR2: SNHLY and FYNNEI. In nucleotides, the CDR3 is TGTGCCAGCCGGGCGGGAGCCCCTCAATACAATGAGCAGTTCTTC. This translates into CASRAGAPQYNEQFF. Filled out from reference TRBV2 and TRBJ2-1, the complete variable domain reads EPEVTQTPSHQVTQMGQEVILRCVPISNHLYFYWYRQILGQKVEFLVSFYNNEISEKSEIFDDQFSVERPDGSNFTLKIRSTKLEDSAMYFCASRAGAPQYNEQFFGPGTRLTVL.

The chain uses TRBV6-1 and TRBJ1-2; TRBD1 matches 8 bases. This CDR3 region has 16 residues. Germline V CDR1 and CDR2: MNHNS, SASEGT. With V trimmed by 3 bases and J by 2 bases, 8 bases remained unmatched. CDR3 in amino acids: CASSDWDRTLNYGYTF. As DNA, the CDR3 is TGTGCCAGCAGTGACTGGGACAGGACTTTGAACTATGGCTACACCTTC.

The CDR3 loop reads CASSPGTGAYEQYF. Written as DNA, the CDR3 is TGTGCCAGCTCACCCGGGACAGGCGCCTACGAGCAGTACTTC. The chain uses TRBV18 and TRBJ2-7; 8 bases are a match to TRBD1. Per the germline V gene, CDR1 is KGHSH and CDR2 is LQKENI. This CDR3 comprises 14 residues. The V and J ends lost 3 bases and 2 bases, in that order; junction bases with no gene match: 3.